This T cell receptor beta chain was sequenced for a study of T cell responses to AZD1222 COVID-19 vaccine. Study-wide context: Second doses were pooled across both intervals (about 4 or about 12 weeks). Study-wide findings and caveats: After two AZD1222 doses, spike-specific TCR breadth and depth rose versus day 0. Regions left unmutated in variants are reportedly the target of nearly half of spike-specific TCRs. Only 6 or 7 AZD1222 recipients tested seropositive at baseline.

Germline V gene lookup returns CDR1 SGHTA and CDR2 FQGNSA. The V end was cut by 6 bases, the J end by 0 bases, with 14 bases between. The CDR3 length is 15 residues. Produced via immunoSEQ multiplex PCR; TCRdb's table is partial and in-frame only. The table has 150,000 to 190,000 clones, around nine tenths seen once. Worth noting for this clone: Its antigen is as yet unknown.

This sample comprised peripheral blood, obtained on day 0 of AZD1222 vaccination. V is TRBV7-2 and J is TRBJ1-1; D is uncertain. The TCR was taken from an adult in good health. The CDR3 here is CASSVAQGLNTEAFF. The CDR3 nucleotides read TGTGCCAGCAGTGTCGCCCAAGGATTGAACACTGAAGCTTTCTTT.